Shown below are 27 T cell receptor beta chains from a single sample sequenced in a study of monozygotic twins with cystic fibrosis. The data were produced by immunoSEQ multiplex PCR, yet TCRdb's version contains in-frame clones alone and is incomplete. The sample lists some 30,000 clones; more than 90% were seen once. Sequenced sample: blood. These receptors were collected from a girl aged 2 to 10 with cystic fibrosis.

The chain recombines TRBV7-8 with TRBJ2-3; TRBD2 is a possible D gene (6 bases). This CDR3 is built from 15 residues. V gave up 2 bases and J gave up 7 bases, with 16 bases separating them. Germline V lookup: CDR1 SGHVS, CDR2 FQNEAQ. The CDR3 sequence: CASSLRGTGGYTQYF. Here the CDR3 DNA reads TGTGCCAGCAGCTTACGGGGGACCGGGGGATATACGCAGTATTTT. The whole variable domain, filled in from reference TRBV7-8 and TRBJ2-3, reads GAGVSQSPRYKVAKRGQDVALRCDPISGHVSLFWYQQALGQGPEFLTYFQNEAQLDKSGLPSDRFFAERPEGSVSTLKIQRTQQEDSAVYLCASSLRGTGGYTQYFGPGTRLTVL.

V gene TRBV29-1 combines with J gene TRBJ2-1; perhaps D is TRBD1 or TRBD2 (5 bases each). The CDR3 consists of 11 residues. V lost 0 bases to trimming and J lost 13 bases, with 10 bases between them. Germline loops: CDR1 SQVTM, CDR2 ANQGSEA. The CDR3 DNA follows: TGCAGCGTTGAAGAGGGGACCGTTCAGTTCTTC. Translation gives CSVEEGTVQFF.

The chain couples TRBV18 to TRBJ2-1, with D unresolved. V was cut by 0 bases and J by 7 bases, with 13 bases left in between. Germline values: CDR1 KGHSH, CDR2 LQKENI. The CDR3 extends over 15 amino acids. The CDR3 sequence is CASSPPVREGNEQFF. In DNA form, the CDR3 reads TGTGCCAGCTCACCACCGGTAAGGGAAGGGAATGAGCAGTTCTTC.

This chain links TRBV7-2 with TRBJ2-5; 9 bases are a match to TRBD1. Unmatched junction bases numbered 11, after V lost 4 bases and J lost 5 bases. From germline, CDR1 is SGHTA and CDR2 FQGNSA. The CDR3 runs 16 residues. DNA for the CDR3: TGTGCCAGCAGCTCCTTGTCGGGGGGACAGGGTGAGACCCAGTACTTC. This translates into CASSSLSGGQGETQYF.

CDR3 bases: TGTGCCAGCAGCACCAACCCCTTGACAATACCTAACTATGGCTACACCTTC. It encodes CASSTNPLTIPNYGYTF. This chain links TRBV7-2 with TRBJ1-2, with D unclear. Between the trimmed V and J ends, which lost 5 bases and 0 bases, there was a span of 19 bases. CDR3 length: 17 amino acids. Per the germline V gene, CDR1 is SGHTA and CDR2 is FQGNSA.

In its sample, this clone was seen once. The chain couples TRBV7-9 to TRBJ2-2; no clear D gene. CDR3 length: 13 amino acids. Trimming pared 4 bases from V and 2 bases from J, leaving 5 bases between. Germline CDR1 reads SEHNR; CDR2 reads FQNEAQ (reference sequence). DNA of the CDR3: TGTGCCAGCAGCTCCGTAAACACCGGGGAGCTGTTTTTT. Its protein is CASSSVNTGELFF.

The genes are TRBV28 and TRBJ2-1; 7 nucleotides line up with TRBD1. Germline V gives CDR1 MDHEN, CDR2 SYDVKM. V shed 6 bases, J shed 2 bases, and the junction held 4 bases outside the gene matches. The CDR3 is 14 amino acids. The CDR3 loop is CASRGDRPYNEQFF. The CDR3 region has the DNA TGTGCCAGCAGGGGGGACAGACCCTACAATGAGCAGTTCTTC.

This clone is a singleton in its sample. The chain uses TRBV19 and TRBJ1-5, with 7 bases aligning to TRBD1. V shed 7 bases and J 2 bases; nucleotides not matched to a gene: 8. Germline CDR1 and CDR2: LNHDA and SQIVND (reference sequence). There are 15 residues in the CDR3. CDR3: CASTLQGRGNQPQHF. CDR3 DNA sequence: TGTGCCAGTACCTTACAGGGGAGAGGCAATCAGCCCCAGCATTTT.

V usage is TRBV6-6 and J usage is TRBJ1-2; D is uncertain. This CDR3 contains 13 residues. Trimming stripped 6 bases from V and 3 bases from J, with 11 bases between. Germline-derived CDR1 and CDR2 are MNHNY and SVGAGI (reference sequence). This CDR3 reads CASSPRAHYGYTF. The CDR3 DNA reads as TGTGCCAGCAGCCCACGGGCTCACTATGGCTACACCTTC.

This chain uses TRBV7-9 with TRBJ2-5; D is possibly TRBD1 (5 bases). V lost 7 bases and J lost 0, with 12 bases in between. Germline V gives CDR1 SEHNR, CDR2 FQNEAQ (reference sequence). The CDR3 consists of 14 residues. The CDR3 DNA reads TGTGCCAGCATCGAAAAACAGGACCAAGAGACCCAGTACTTC. Translation: CASIEKQDQETQYF.

In its sample, this clone was seen a few times. This rearrangement joins TRBV4-3 to TRBJ1-4; D uncertain. Germline lookup yields CDR1 LGHNA and CDR2 YSLEER. The CDR3 contains 15 residues. Trimming cost V 2 bases and J 7 bases, with 14 bases left between them. CDR3 bases: TGCGCCAGCAGCCAACGTGTTGGGCTAGGTGAAAAACTGTTTTTT. Protein product: CASSQRVGLGEKLFF.

The chain links TRBV6-5 to TRBJ1-2; unclear D gene. The germline gives CDR1 MNHEY, CDR2 SVGAGI. The CDR3 consists of 13 residues. V was cut by 2 bases and J by 6 bases, with 10 bases left in between. The CDR3 nucleotides are TGTGCCAGCAGTTACGACTGGGGAGATGGCTACACCTTC. This encodes CASSYDWGDGYTF.

This chain links TRBV7-2 with TRBJ2-7, with 9 bases that match TRBD1. Germline V CDR1 and CDR2: SGHTA, FQGNSA. CDR3 size: 16 residues. The V gene end was trimmed by 4 bases and the J gene end by 6 bases; junction bases not matched to a gene: 13. CDR3 amino acids: CASSSGEGTGWFEQYF. In DNA, the CDR3 is TGTGCCAGCAGCTCGGGGGAGGGGACAGGGTGGTTCGAGCAGTACTTC.

The chain joins TRBV15 to TRBJ1-2; D not certain. V was clipped by 0 bases and J by 4 bases, with 9 bases between them. The CDR3 length is 14 residues. Germline CDR1 and CDR2: LNHNV and YYDKDF (reference sequence). In DNA, the CDR3 is TGTGCCACCAGCAGAGATAAAACCGGCTATGGCTACACCTTC. Protein: CATSRDKTGYGYTF.

The J gene is TRBJ2-5, the V gene TRBV4-1, with 8 bases lining up with TRBD1. Germline lookup yields CDR1 MGHRA and CDR2 YSYEKL. The CDR3 covers 16 residues. J was trimmed by 2 bases and V by 4 bases; bases with no gene match: 9. The CDR3 nucleotides read TGCGCCAGCAGCCCCGACAGGGGTCACCGTCAAGAGACCCAGTACTTC. As protein: CASSPDRGHRQETQYF.

The chain is built from TRBV5-1 and TRBJ1-1, with a tentative D call TRBD1 (6 bases). The length of the CDR3 is 16 residues. V lost 4 bases and J 0 bases, leaving 16 bases between the germline ends. Germline CDR1 SGHRS, CDR2 YFSETQ. The CDR3 here is CASSADSQQLNTEAFF. In DNA, the CDR3 is TGCGCCAGCAGCGCGGACAGTCAACAATTGAACACTGAAGCTTTCTTT.

The chain combines TRBV7-6 with TRBJ2-1; D may be TRBD1 (6 bases). Germline V gives CDR1 SGHVS, CDR2 FNYEAQ. V lost 5 bases and J 6 bases, leaving 14 bases between the germline ends. The CDR3 extends over 14 amino acids. The DNA of the CDR3 is TGTGCCAGCAGCATCAGTGGGACACGCAATGAGCAGTTCTTC. It translates to CASSISGTRNEQFF.

The chain joins TRBV5-1 to TRBJ1-6; D is ambiguous. The CDR3 consists of 14 residues. Trimming left V 0 bases short and J 11 bases short, with 12 bases between. Germline assignment: CDR1 SGHRS and CDR2 YFSETQ. CDR3 bases: TGCGCCAGCAGCTTGGGGAGGGATTTAGCACCCCTCCACTTT. Translating gives CASSLGRDLAPLHF.

This clone was observed a handful of times. This sequence joins TRBV19 and TRBJ2-7; D ambiguous. Germline CDR1 LNHDA, CDR2 SQIVND (reference sequence). Between the trimmed V and J ends, which lost 3 bases and 6 bases, there was a span of 6 bases. The CDR3 is 11 residues long. CDR3 DNA: TGTGCCAGTAGTATCTCGGGCGAGCAGTACTTC. Encoded protein: CASSISGEQYF. The entire variable domain, with the rest obtained from reference TRBV19 and TRBJ2-7, is as follows: DGGITQSPKYLFRKEGQNVTLSCEQNLNHDAMYWYRQDPGQGLRLIYYSQIVNDFQKGDIAEGYSVSREKKESFPLTVTSAQKNPTAFYLCASSISGEQYFGPGTRLTVT.

The V and J genes are TRBV6-5 and TRBJ1-1, with TRBD1 as a possible D gene (6 bases). Germline-derived CDR1 and CDR2 are MNHEY and SVGAGI. The CDR3 runs 15 residues. The V and J ends lost 5 bases and 5 bases respectively, with 18 bases between them. The CDR3 here is CASSGYPGTNTEAFF. DNA of the CDR3: TGTGCCAGCAGTGGATATCCCGGGACAAATACTGAAGCTTTCTTT.

The chain has TRBV5-5 and TRBJ1-1; D gene uncertain. This CDR3 contains 16 residues. In germline, CDR1 is SGHKS, CDR2 YYEKEE (reference sequence). The ends were cut back, 4 bases at V and 4 bases at J, with 20 bases in the middle. The CDR3 DNA reads TGTGCCAGCAGCCGACTCCCGGGCCCCCCAACCACTGAAGCTTTCTTT. It yields the protein CASSRLPGPPTTEAFF.

This clone was recorded only once. This chain connects TRBV7-6 to TRBJ2-3; 7 positions match TRBD2. V lost 5 bases and J lost 0; bases outside the gene matches: 8. The V gene's germline CDR1 is SGHVS and CDR2 FNYEAQ. The CDR3 is 16 residues long. The CDR3 region has the DNA TGTGCCAGCAGCGTCTCAGCGGGGCTCAGCACAGATACGCAGTATTTT. Translating gives CASSVSAGLSTDTQYF.

The rearrangement links TRBV6-1 to TRBJ2-7; 9 nucleotides agree with TRBD1. The CDR3 loop spans 15 amino acids. Germline values: CDR1 MNHNS, CDR2 SASEGT. J gave up 3 bases and V 4 bases, and 7 bases lay outside the gene matches. CDR3 residues: CASSGAGTGIYEQYF. CDR3 DNA: TGTGCCAGCAGTGGAGCCGGGACAGGGATCTACGAGCAGTACTTC.

The chain combines TRBV14 with TRBJ2-1, with 11 bases identical to TRBD2. This CDR3 has 15 residues. Looked up from germline, CDR1 is SGHDN and CDR2 is FVKESK. The V gene end was trimmed by 3 bases and the J gene end by 9 bases; junction bases not matched to a gene: 7. The CDR3: CASSQLAGGSGEQFF. As DNA, the CDR3 is TGTGCCAGCAGCCAGCTAGCGGGAGGATCGGGTGAGCAGTTCTTC. The whole variable domain, filled in from reference TRBV14 and TRBJ2-1, reads EAGVTQFPSHSVIEKGQTVTLRCDPISGHDNLYWYRRVMGKEIKFLLHFVKESKQDESGMPNNRFLAERTGGTYSTLKVQPAELEDSGVYFCASSQLAGGSGEQFFGPGTRLTVL.

The V gene is TRBV19, the J gene TRBJ1-5; D perhaps matches TRBD1 (6 bases). The V end lost 7 bases, the J end lost 0 bases, and 22 bases lay between the germline ends. Germline V gives CDR1 LNHDA, CDR2 SQIVND (reference sequence). The length of the CDR3 is 18 residues. The CDR3 DNA reads TGTGCCAGTACCGGGGGGGGCTACAGGAGGAATAGCAATCAGCCCCAGCATTTT. Translation gives CASTGGGYRRNSNQPQHF.

The rearrangement uses TRBV27 and TRBJ1-1, with 8 positions matching TRBD1. CDR3 length: 14 amino acids. Trimming at V came to 1 base and at J to 8 bases, leaving 6 bases not matched to a gene. CDR1 and CDR2 from the germline V gene are MNHEY and SMNVEV (reference sequence). The CDR3 reads CASSLWSGGEEAFF. The CDR3 DNA reads as TGTGCCAGCAGTTTATGGTCAGGGGGCGAGGAAGCTTTCTTT.

The rearrangement uses TRBV28 and TRBJ2-5, with D maybe TRBD1 (6 bases). This CDR3 is 15 amino acids long. V was pared by 5 bases and J by 2 bases, with 15 bases between. Germline values: CDR1 MDHEN, CDR2 SYDVKM. CDR3 coding DNA: TGTGCCAGCAGTCCCCCCCACCAGGGGCAAGAGACCCAGTACTTC. This encodes CASSPPHQGQETQYF.